This T cell receptor (beta chain) was obtained from a study of blood T cell repertoires in COVID-19. About the study: COVID-19 samples, acute and convalescent, were from the United States, Italy and Spain.

CDR1 is LNHDA and CDR2 is SQIVND in the germline V gene (reference sequence). V shed 6 bases and J 3 bases; nucleotides not matched to a gene: 19. The CDR3 spans 19 residues. Original methodology: From reference gene primer amplification, estimates of nucleated cell counts were derived. TCRdb's copy holds only in-frame clones and misses some; the assay was immunoSEQ multiplex PCR. V and J calls and clone size are copied from that table; D and trimming were computed from the DNA. The sample carries 280,000 or so clones, 75% to 90% recorded once. This sequence was found in a woman aged 55-70 years with acute or convalescent COVID-19. The sample consisted of peripheral blood. The chain joins TRBV19 to TRBJ2-7; 11 positions agree with TRBD2. The CDR3 sequence: CASSRRDTRTSGQFYEQYF. For the CDR3, the DNA is TGTGCCAGTAGCCGTCGGGACACACGGACTAGCGGGCAGTTCTACGAGCAGTACTTC.